This T cell receptor (beta chain) is from a study of cytomegalovirus exposure and HLA in healthy donors. Primers included in the PCR were 60 Vbeta and 13 Jbeta primers. Only in-frame clones appear in the TCRdb table, and some are missing; sequencing was by immunoSEQ multiplex PCR. The sample has some 130,000 clones; 70% to 80% are singletons. Those who donated were healthy bone marrow donors. Nominal health characterized the donors when sampled, though unrecorded immune exposures were likely. Findings of the study overall: Across donors, sequencing depth was assumed by presence/absence analyses to be roughly uniform. As a later analysis showed, several of the most significant clusters appeared to be linked to common viral pathogens.

Germline V gene lookup returns CDR1 MNHEY and CDR2 SVGAGI. The CDR3 consists of 12 residues. Trimming shortened V by 0 bases and J by 9 bases, and 3 bases separated the two germline ends. On this clone: Its antigen is undetermined.

The chain uses TRBV6-5 and TRBJ1-6; D is uncertain. This sequence was found in a man aged 18 to 29 in good health and CMV-seronegative. Source material: PBMCs. CDR3 region: CASSYSSSPLHF. CDR3 DNA: TGTGCCAGCAGTTACTCTAGTTCACCCCTCCACTTT.